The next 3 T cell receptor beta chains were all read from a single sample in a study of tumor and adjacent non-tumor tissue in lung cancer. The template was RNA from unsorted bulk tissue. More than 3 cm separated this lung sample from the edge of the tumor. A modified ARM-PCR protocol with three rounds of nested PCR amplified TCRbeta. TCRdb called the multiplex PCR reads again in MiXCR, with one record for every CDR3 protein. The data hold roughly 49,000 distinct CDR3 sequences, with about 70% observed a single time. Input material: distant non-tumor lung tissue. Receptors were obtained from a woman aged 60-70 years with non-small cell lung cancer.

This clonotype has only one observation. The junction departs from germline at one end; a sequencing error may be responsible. The CDR3 nucleotides read TGCGCCACCAGCCAAGAGTTAGCTTACGAGCAGTACTTC. This codes for CATSQELAYEQYF. The gene calls are TRBV4-1 and TRBJ2-7, with no clear D. Looked up from germline, CDR1 is MGHRA and CDR2 is YSYEKL. The CDR3 contains 13 residues.

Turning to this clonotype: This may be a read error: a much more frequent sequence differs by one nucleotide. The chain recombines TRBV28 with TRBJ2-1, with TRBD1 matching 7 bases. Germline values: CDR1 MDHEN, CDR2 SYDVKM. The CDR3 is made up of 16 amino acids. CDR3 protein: CASSPTGSYGLNEQLF. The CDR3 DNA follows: TGTGCCAGCAGTCCGACAGGGAGTTACGGATTAAATGAGCAGCTCTTC.

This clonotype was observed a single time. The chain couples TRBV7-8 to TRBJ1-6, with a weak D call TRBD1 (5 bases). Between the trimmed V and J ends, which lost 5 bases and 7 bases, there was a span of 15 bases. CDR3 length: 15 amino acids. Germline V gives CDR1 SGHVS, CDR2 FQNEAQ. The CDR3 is CASSLRSEGNSPLHF. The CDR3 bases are TGTGCCAGCAGCCTACGTTCGGAGGGGAATTCACCCCTCCACTTT.